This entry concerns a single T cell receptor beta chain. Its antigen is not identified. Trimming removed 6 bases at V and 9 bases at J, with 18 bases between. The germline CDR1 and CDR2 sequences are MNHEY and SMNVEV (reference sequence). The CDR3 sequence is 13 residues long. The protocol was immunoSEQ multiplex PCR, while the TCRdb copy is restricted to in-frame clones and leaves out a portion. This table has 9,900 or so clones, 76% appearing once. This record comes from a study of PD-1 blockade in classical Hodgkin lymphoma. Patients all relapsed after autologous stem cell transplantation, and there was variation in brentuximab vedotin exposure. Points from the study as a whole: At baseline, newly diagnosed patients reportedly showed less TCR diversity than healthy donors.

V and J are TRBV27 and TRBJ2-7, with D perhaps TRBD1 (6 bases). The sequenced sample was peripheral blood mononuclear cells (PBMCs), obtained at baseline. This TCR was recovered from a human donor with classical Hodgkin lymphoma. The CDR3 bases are TGTGCCAGCAGGGGACATTCGGGCACCTGGCAGTACTTC. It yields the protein CASRGHSGTWQYF.